This T cell receptor beta chain was identified in a study of cytomegalovirus exposure and HLA in healthy donors. Looking at the study overall: The same platform used for the approximately 700 first-cohort repertoires was also used for the 130 or so validation repertoires, as a later analysis reported.

Method: immunoSEQ multiplex PCR; TCRdb's copy keeps in-frame clones and lacks some. Of roughly 100,000 clones in the sample, about 86% are singletons; the top ten hold around 3.6%. CDR3 size: 14 residues. Trimming took 0 bases from V and 4 from J, leaving 10 bases between them. Germline assignment: CDR1 SGDLS and CDR2 YYNGEE. Sequenced: PBMCs. The TCR comes from a woman in her late teens or twenties in good health and CMV-seropositive. The gene calls are TRBV9 and TRBJ2-5, with D perhaps matching TRBD1 (6 bases). The CDR3 DNA reads TGTGCCAGCAGCGTAGATGGGGGCTCAGAGACCCAGTACTTC. Translating gives CASSVDGGSETQYF. Full variable domain (remainder filled in from reference TRBV9 and TRBJ2-5): DSGVTQTPKHLITATGQRVTLRCSPRSGDLSVYWYQQSLDQGLQFLIQYYNGEERAKGNILERFSAQQFPDLHSELNLSSLELGDSALYFCASSVDGGSETQYFGPGTRLLVL.